The source of this T cell receptor (beta chain) is a study of blood T cell repertoires in COVID-19. Study information: PBMCs, B-cell-depleted T cells, or T cells were the source of the cDNA or gDNA that made up the material.

Seattle participants joined during active infection and were tracked over time. The method was immunoSEQ multiplex PCR; TCRdb's version includes in-frame clones alone and lacks a portion of them. The sample includes 150,000 to 200,000 clones, 80% to 90% of them seen just once. From germline, CDR1 is SGHTA and CDR2 FQGNSA. The CDR3 is made up of 16 amino acids. Between the trimmed V and J ends, which lost 2 bases and 0 bases, there was a span of 13 bases. This sequence originates from a woman aged 55-70 years with COVID-19, enrolled during active disease. The specimen was peripheral blood. This chain connects TRBV7-2 to TRBJ2-5; D possibly corresponds to TRBD1 (6 bases). CDR3 region: CASSLWTTGYQETQYF. The DNA for the CDR3 is TGTGCCAGCAGCTTATGGACAACAGGGTACCAAGAGACCCAGTACTTC.